This TCR beta chain is from a study of OX40 agonist ivuxolimab in advanced cancers. For the study at large: The patients received ivuxolimab by intravenous route every 2 weeks at 0.01 to 10 mg/kg. Previous treatment with anti-PD-1, anti-PD-L1 or anti-CTLA-4 therapy was allowed; roughly 40% had received some.

The CDR3 runs 15 residues. The germline gives CDR1 SGHRS, CDR2 YFSETQ. Unmatched junction bases numbered 11, after V lost 4 bases and J lost 7 bases. The repertoire was sequenced with immunoSEQ multiplex PCR; TCRdb's copy has only in-frame clones and lacks some. This sample has 95,000 to 150,000 clones, with around 91% found just once. The sequence was obtained from an adult with an advanced solid tumor such as melanoma, head and neck, liver or kidney cancer. J is TRBJ2-1 and V is TRBV5-1; 7 bases map to TRBD1. The material sequenced was CD4+ or CD8+ T cells sorted from blood, taken in a trial of the OX40 agonist ivuxolimab. CDR3 sequence: CASSPVGNRGNEQFF. In DNA, the CDR3 is TGCGCCAGCAGCCCCGTCGGGAACAGGGGTAATGAGCAGTTCTTC.